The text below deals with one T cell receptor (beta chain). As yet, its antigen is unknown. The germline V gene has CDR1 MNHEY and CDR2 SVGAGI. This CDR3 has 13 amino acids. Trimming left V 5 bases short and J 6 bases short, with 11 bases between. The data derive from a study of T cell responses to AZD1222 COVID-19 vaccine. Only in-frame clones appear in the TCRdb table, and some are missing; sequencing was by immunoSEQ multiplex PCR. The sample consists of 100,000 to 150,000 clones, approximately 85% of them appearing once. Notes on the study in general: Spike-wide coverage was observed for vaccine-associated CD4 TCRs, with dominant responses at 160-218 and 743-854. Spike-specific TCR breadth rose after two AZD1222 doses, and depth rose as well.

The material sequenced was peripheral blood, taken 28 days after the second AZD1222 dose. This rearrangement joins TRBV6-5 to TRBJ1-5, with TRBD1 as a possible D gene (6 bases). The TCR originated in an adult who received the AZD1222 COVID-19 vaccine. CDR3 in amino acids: CASSNRVSQPQHF. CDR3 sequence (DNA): TGTGCCAGCAGTAACAGGGTATCTCAGCCCCAGCATTTT.